This paragraph covers one TCR beta chain sequence. The study assigned cohorts using participant-reported clinical history. Recovery among Cohort 3 donors was established by two negative PCRs, clearance, or symptom resolution. These data come from a study of blood T cell repertoires in COVID-19. Study as a whole: Sources were T cells, B-cell-depleted T cells, or PBMCs; the material itself was cDNA or gDNA.

Original analysis: Nucleated cell counts were estimated from reference gene primer amplification. Repertoires were generated with immunoSEQ multiplex PCR, while TCRdb's copy carries only in-frame clones and drops some. Clone size and V and J calls were adopted from that table, with D and trimming inferred from the DNA. This table has under 200,000 clones, approximately 80% appearing once. The CDR3 is made up of 18 amino acids. Germline loops: CDR1 MNHEY, CDR2 SMNVEV (reference sequence). V lost 2 bases and J 0 bases, leaving 14 bases between the germline ends. The origin of this receptor is a man over 45 who had recovered from COVID-19. The sequencing sample was made of PBMCs or T cells enriched from blood (not recorded which). The genes are TRBV27 and TRBJ1-6; TRBD1 is a possible D gene (5 bases). For the CDR3, the DNA is TGTGCCAGCAGTTTAGCCCAGGGTTTATTCTCCTATAATTCACCCCTCCACTTT. Its protein product is CASSLAQGLFSYNSPLHF.